One and the same sample provided the 32 T cell receptor beta chains below, sequenced in a study of beta chain features in type 1 diabetes. Expressed TCRB transcripts got sequenced, as all isolated RNA was reverse transcribed. The data were produced by immunoSEQ multiplex PCR, yet TCRdb's version contains in-frame clones alone and is incomplete. The profile shows some 900,000 clones, about a sixth of them singletons. The sequencing sample was made of naive CD4+ T cells from blood. The receptors here all came from a woman between 18 and 29 years old in good health.

The rearrangement joins TRBV7-2 to TRBJ2-2; possibly TRBD1 for D (5 bases). CDR3 length: 15 residues. The V gene's germline CDR1 is SGHTA and CDR2 FQGNSA. V lost 1 base and J 3 bases, leaving 9 bases between the germline ends. CDR3 loop: CASSLVRQHTGELFF. CDR3 DNA: TGTGCCAGCAGCTTAGTCAGACAGCACACCGGGGAGCTGTTTTTT.

The J gene is TRBJ2-7, the V gene TRBV27, with D possibly being TRBD1 (7 bases). CDR1 is MNHEY, CDR2 SMNVEV, per germline (reference sequence). The CDR3 consists of 15 residues. Trimming removed 4 bases at V and 2 bases at J, with 15 bases between. Written as DNA, the CDR3 is TGTGCCAGCAGTTCAGCGGACAGGACTACCTACGAGCAGTACTTC. Translating it yields CASSSADRTTYEQYF.

This clone was detected a few times. The chain links TRBV7-2 to TRBJ2-7, with a weak D call TRBD1 (5 bases). Germline lookup yields CDR1 SGHTA and CDR2 FQGNSA. The CDR3 is 14 amino acids. The V end lost 4 bases, the J end lost 0 bases, and 10 bases lay between the germline ends. Here the CDR3 DNA reads TGTGCCAGCAGCTGGGGCATCCACTCCTACGAGCAGTACTTC. Its protein product is CASSWGIHSYEQYF.

This clone was counted a few times. The gene calls are TRBV27 and TRBJ2-3; tentatively, D is TRBD2 (5 bases). CDR3 length: 14 residues. Germline V CDR1 and CDR2: MNHEY, SMNVEV (reference sequence). Trimming removed 0 bases at V and 4 bases at J, with 8 bases between. In DNA form, the CDR3 reads TGTGCCAGCAGTTTATCGCGGGCTCCAGATACGCAGTATTTT. Its protein product is CASSLSRAPDTQYF.

The chain combines TRBV5-1 with TRBJ2-7; no definite D call. V lost 2 bases and J 3 bases, leaving 12 bases between the germline ends. Per the germline V gene, CDR1 is SGHRS and CDR2 is YFSETQ. CDR3 size: 14 residues. The CDR3 DNA sequence: TGCGCCAGCAGCTTATCAGACCAGAACTACGAGCAGTACTTC. This encodes CASSLSDQNYEQYF.

This clone has more than one count but fewer than ten. V is TRBV7-2 and J is TRBJ1-3, with a possible D match to TRBD1 (5 bases). CDR3 length: 16 residues. V lost 1 base, J lost 5 bases, and 15 bases lay in between. The germline V gene encodes CDR1 SGHTA and CDR2 FQGNSA. As DNA, the CDR3 is TGTGCCAGCAGCTTAGGGGTAAACCAGGGAAGAAACACCATATATTTT. This translates into CASSLGVNQGRNTIYF. The whole variable domain, remainder taken from reference TRBV7-2 and TRBJ1-3, is GAGVSQSPSNKVTEKGKDVELRCDPISGHTALYWYRQSLGQGLEFLIYFQGNSAPDKSGLPSDRFSAERTGGSVSTLTIQRTQQEDSAVYLCASSLGVNQGRNTIYFGEGSWLTVV.

This clone was seen more than once but under ten times. The chain has TRBV4-3 and TRBJ2-3; tentatively, D is TRBD2 (6 bases). Trimming shortened V by 4 bases and J by 4 bases, and 18 bases separated the two germline ends. The CDR3 is 16 amino acids. Germline V gene data show CDR1 as LGHNA and CDR2 as YSLEER. In nucleotides, the CDR3 is TGCGCCAGCAGCCGAGTGGGGCCGGGGGTTTCAGATACGCAGTATTTT. Its translation is CASSRVGPGVSDTQYF.

The chain has TRBV2 and TRBJ1-1; the D gene is possibly TRBD1 (6 bases). Germline CDR1 reads SNHLY; CDR2 reads FYNNEI. The length of the CDR3 is 15 residues. V was shortened by 5 bases and J by 3 bases, with 16 bases between the two germline ends. The CDR3 DNA reads TGTGCCAGCAGTATATATGGGGGGCAATACACTGAAGCTTTCTTT. Amino acids: CASSIYGGQYTEAFF.

A few counts support this clone. Written as DNA, the CDR3 is TGTGCCATCAGTGATGGGGGCTTAAGGAACATTCAGTACTTC. Protein: CAISDGGLRNIQYF. The V gene is TRBV10-3, the J gene TRBJ2-4; D may be TRBD1 (6 bases). Germline V gene lookup returns CDR1 ENHRY and CDR2 SYGVKD. With 3 bases removed from V and 7 bases from J, the gap between germline ends came to 13 bases. CDR3 length: 14 residues.

Turning to this clone: This may arise from a read error, as a much more abundant clone is one base away. The genes are TRBV6-1 and TRBJ1-3; unclear D gene. The CDR3 has 12 residues. Trimming took 6 bases from V and 4 from J, leaving 7 bases between them. Germline V gene sequence: CDR1 MNHNS, CDR2 SASEGT. This CDR3 is CASSTQGNTIYF. Here the CDR3 DNA reads TGTGCCAGCAGCACACAGGGAAACACCATATATTTT.

Concerning this clone itself: One junction end does not reproduce the germline sequence, and a read error may be involved. V gene TRBV19 combines with J gene TRBJ1-1, with D unresolved. There are 12 residues in the CDR3. Germline loops: CDR1 LNHDA, CDR2 SQIVND (reference sequence). The CDR3, as DNA: TGTGCCAATAGTAAGTTGAACACTGAAGCTTTCTTT. Translation gives CANSKLNTEAFF.

The chain carries TRBV18 and TRBJ1-3; no definite D call. V lost 6 bases and J 0 bases, leaving 9 bases between the germline ends. There are 14 residues in the CDR3. Germline V lookup: CDR1 KGHSH, CDR2 LQKENI. Written as DNA, the CDR3 is TGTGCCAGCTCGCCCGTGGACTCTGGAAACACCATATATTTT. Translation gives CASSPVDSGNTIYF.

In DNA form, the CDR3 reads TGTGCCAGCAGTTTATGGGTAGCGGGGGGAGACTACGAGCAGTACTTC. Amino acid sequence: CASSLWVAGGDYEQYF. The chain links TRBV28 to TRBJ2-7; TRBD2 agrees at 10 bases. Germline V gives CDR1 MDHEN, CDR2 SYDVKM. V trimming: 0 bases; J trimming: 3 bases; junction bases outside the gene matches: 5. This CDR3 has 16 residues.

This chain links TRBV7-9 with TRBJ2-1; 7 bases map to TRBD1. The CDR3 consists of 15 residues. Germline CDR1 is SEHNR and CDR2 is FQNEAQ (reference sequence). Trimming took 5 bases from V and 5 from J; bases not matched to a gene: 9. CDR3 bases: TGTGCCAGCAGCCCGGGGTGGGACAGCGACAATGAGCAGTTCTTC. This encodes CASSPGWDSDNEQFF.

The chain employs TRBV28 and TRBJ2-7, with D unresolved. Trimming cost V 2 bases and J 2 bases, with 10 bases left between them. The CDR3 contains 14 residues. The germline V gene has CDR1 MDHEN and CDR2 SYDVKM. CDR3 residues: CASSLPGLTYEQYF. CDR3 nucleotides: TGTGCCAGCAGTTTACCCGGGCTTACCTACGAGCAGTACTTC.

This chain connects TRBV5-6 to TRBJ2-3, with D perhaps matching TRBD1 (6 bases). CDR3 length equals 13 residues. Trimming removed 6 bases from V and 1 base from J, with 9 bases in between. The V gene's germline CDR1 is SGHDT and CDR2 YYEEEE. The CDR3 here is CASIRQGTDTQYF. CDR3 in DNA: TGTGCCAGCATCCGACAGGGCACAGATACGCAGTATTTT. Looking up the rest from reference TRBV5-6 and TRBJ2-3 gives the full variable domain: DAGVTQSPTHLIKTRGQQVTLRCSPKSGHDTVSWYQQALGQGPQFIFQYYEEEERQRGNFPDRFSGHQFPNYSSELNVNALLLGDSALYLCASIRQGTDTQYFGPGTRLTVL.

The chain uses TRBV9 and TRBJ1-1, with unresolved D. The CDR3 is made up of 14 amino acids. Trimming shortened V by 0 bases and J by 0 bases, and 6 bases separated the two germline ends. Germline V lookup: CDR1 SGDLS, CDR2 YYNGEE. The CDR3 DNA is TGTGCCAGCAGCGTAGATCCTTTGAACACTGAAGCTTTCTTT. Protein: CASSVDPLNTEAFF.

This clone was observed many times. The chain uses TRBV2 and TRBJ2-1, with 7 nucleotides matching TRBD2. From germline, CDR1 is SNHLY and CDR2 FYNNEI. V dropped 2 bases and J dropped 12; count of bases not matched to a gene: 4. The CDR3 sequence is 12 residues long. CDR3 sequence: CASSEKGRGQFF. The CDR3 DNA follows: TGTGCCAGCAGTGAAAAGGGGAGGGGGCAGTTCTTC.

This clone was found a few times. This same CDR3 is encoded by further DNA sequences in the sample. The gene calls are TRBV18 and TRBJ2-5; TRBD1 agrees at 7 bases. CDR1 is KGHSH, CDR2 LQKENI, per germline. Unmatched junction bases numbered 0, after V lost 4 bases and J lost 1 base. This CDR3 contains 13 residues. The CDR3 bases are TGTGCCAGCTCACGGACAGGCCAAGAGACCCAGTACTTC. Amino acids: CASSRTGQETQYF.

The V gene is TRBV5-4, the J gene TRBJ2-5; 7 nucleotides align to TRBD1. Germline values: CDR1 SGHNT, CDR2 YYREEE (reference sequence). V lost 4 bases to trimming and J lost 3 bases; unmatched junction nucleotides: 6. The CDR3 has 14 amino acids. The CDR3 spells CASSQTGTEETQYF. CDR3 nucleotides: TGTGCCAGCAGCCAAACCGGGACAGAAGAGACCCAGTACTTC.

This clone was recorded a few times. The J gene is TRBJ2-7, the V gene TRBV4-1, with 7 bases matching TRBD2. This CDR3 spans 17 amino acids. Germline values: CDR1 MGHRA, CDR2 YSYEKL. V gave up 0 bases and J gave up 2 bases; unmatched junction bases: 10. In nucleotides, the CDR3 is TGCGCCAGCAGCCAAGAGGCGGTAGCGGGCTTTCCCTACGAGCAGTACTTC. This encodes CASSQEAVAGFPYEQYF.

The chain uses TRBV7-8 and TRBJ2-5, with 7 bases that match TRBD2. The last part of the DNA fits TRBJ2-7 better; the J call may be wrong. Per germline, CDR1 SGHVS and CDR2 FQNEAQ. The CDR3 length is 15 residues. The CDR3 spells CASSLQAGSSYEQYF. Written as DNA, the CDR3 is TGTGCCAGCAGCTTACAAGCGGGGAGCTCCTACGAGCAGTACTTC.

The chain employs TRBV28 and TRBJ2-7, with 9 positions matching TRBD1. With 5 bases clipped from V and 2 bases from J, the junction kept 4 bases outside the gene matches. CDR3 length: 14 amino acids. Germline V CDR1 and CDR2: MDHEN, SYDVKM. In nucleotides, the CDR3 is TGTGCCAGCAGTACAGGGGGCGATCCCTACGAGCAGTACTTC. It yields the protein CASSTGGDPYEQYF.

This clone came up a few times. The chain recombines TRBV15 with TRBJ1-4; D unclear. The CDR3 totals 16 residues. The germline gives CDR1 LNHNV, CDR2 YYDKDF (reference sequence). V shed 0 bases and J shed 0 bases, with 8 bases lying between them. The CDR3 protein is CATSREPRPTNEKLFF. DNA for the CDR3: TGTGCCACCAGCAGAGAACCTCGGCCAACTAATGAAAAACTGTTTTTT.

This clone was counted only a few times. The chain joins TRBV10-3 to TRBJ2-1; 7 bases are a match to TRBD2. CDR3 size: 16 residues. Looked up from germline, CDR1 is ENHRY and CDR2 is SYGVKD. After removal of 6 bases from V and 7 bases from J, the junction contained 15 bases not matched to a gene. The CDR3 protein is CAIRISGGGPWNEQFF. For the CDR3, the DNA is TGTGCCATCAGGATATCTGGGGGAGGGCCTTGGAATGAGCAGTTCTTC.

This clone has a handful of counts. This chain uses TRBV27 with TRBJ2-7; 9 nucleotides match TRBD1. Trimming at V came to 3 bases and at J to 1 base, leaving 7 bases not matched to a gene. Germline-derived CDR1 and CDR2 are MNHEY and SMNVEV (reference sequence). This CDR3 contains 16 residues. This CDR3 reads CASSFSPTGGSYEQYF. The CDR3 DNA reads as TGTGCCAGCAGTTTCTCCCCGACAGGGGGGTCCTACGAGCAGTACTTC.

This clone was observed a few times. The V call is TRBV7-2, the J call TRBJ2-2, with 8 bases lining up with TRBD2. This CDR3 contains 14 residues. Trimming took 8 bases from V and 4 from J; bases not matched to a gene: 6. In germline, CDR1 is SGHTA, CDR2 FQGNSA. The DNA of the CDR3 is TGTGCCAGCCAGCGGGAGAGGGTCACCGGGGAGCTGTTTTTT. This codes for CASQRERVTGELFF.

This clone has more than one count but fewer than ten. Different DNA sequences within this sample yield the same CDR3. The V call is TRBV28, the J call TRBJ2-1; no clear D. The germline V gene encodes CDR1 MDHEN and CDR2 SYDVKM. This CDR3 contains 14 residues. The V end lost 2 bases, the J end lost 0 bases, and 5 bases lay between the germline ends. CDR3 DNA sequence: TGTGCCAGCAGTTTAGTCGGCTCCTACAATGAGCAGTTCTTC. This encodes CASSLVGSYNEQFF. The complete variable domain, with remaining parts taken from reference TRBV28 and TRBJ2-1, reads DVKVTQSSRYLVKRTGEKVFLECVQDMDHENMFWYRQDPGLGLRLIYFSYDVKMKEKGDIPEGYSVSREKKERFSLILESASTNQTSMYLCASSLVGSYNEQFFGPGTRLTVL.

The V gene is TRBV9, the J gene TRBJ2-3, with a possible D match to TRBD1 (6 bases). Germline V gene lookup returns CDR1 SGDLS and CDR2 YYNGEE. The CDR3 has 16 amino acids. V lost 0 bases to trimming and J lost 2 bases, with 13 bases between them. The CDR3 coding sequence is TGTGCCAGCAGCGTAGCGGGACAAGTTTTCACAGATACGCAGTATTTT. Protein: CASSVAGQVFTDTQYF.

The chain employs TRBV7-2 and TRBJ2-1; possible D gene TRBD1, 5 bases. V lost 0 bases and J 10 bases, leaving 13 bases between the germline ends. The CDR3 extends over 14 amino acids. The germline V gene has CDR1 SGHTA and CDR2 FQGNSA. The CDR3 loop is CASSLALRQSEQFF. Here the CDR3 DNA reads TGTGCCAGCAGCTTAGCGCTCCGACAGTCAGAGCAGTTCTTC.

This clone occurred a few times. The chain uses TRBV5-1 and TRBJ2-6; no clear D. CDR3 size: 14 residues. Germline V gene lookup returns CDR1 SGHRS and CDR2 YFSETQ. Deletions cut 5 bases from V and 2 bases from J, with 8 bases between. CDR3 coding DNA: TGCGCCAGCAGTGAACCGCCTGGGGCCAACGTCCTGACTTTC. Protein product: CASSEPPGANVLTF. Drawing the rest from reference TRBV5-1 and TRBJ2-6, the complete variable domain is KAGVTQTPRYLIKTRGQQVTLSCSPISGHRSVSWYQQTPGQGLQFLFEYFSETQRNKGNFPGRFSGRQFSNSRSEMNVSTLELGDSALYLCASSEPPGANVLTFGAGSRLTVL.

This clone was recorded a few times. This rearrangement joins TRBV11-1 to TRBJ2-3; no firm D call. V shed 4 bases and J shed 0 bases, with 17 bases lying between them. CDR3 length: 17 residues. Germline CDR1 SGHAT, CDR2 FQDESV (reference sequence). This chain's CDR3 is CASSSLEWGSSTDTQYF. CDR3 in DNA: TGTGCCAGCAGCTCCCTAGAATGGGGATCTAGCACAGATACGCAGTATTTT. Full variable domain (remainder filled in from reference TRBV11-1 and TRBJ2-3): EAEVAQSPRYKITEKSQAVAFWCDPISGHATLYWYRQILGQGPELLVQFQDESVVDDSQLPKDRFSAERLKGVDSTLKIQPAELGDSAMYLCASSSLEWGSSTDTQYFGPGTRLTVL.